The sequence of this T cell receptor beta chain was determined in a study of blood T cells in healthy people across ages. Looking at the study overall: Capture via template switching afforded approximately one barcoded beta molecule per two T cells.

With a J-beta primer mix and a sample-barcoded 5' primer, a second PCR ran roughly 6 to 11 cycles. Using its own MiXCR run on the 5' RACE reads, TCRdb lists one record per CDR3 protein. This repertoire shows about 1.8 million distinct CDR3 sequences, just under 50% found once; its top ten account for around 2.1%. The CDR3 extends over 16 amino acids. V was cut by 3 bases and J by 0 bases, with 15 bases left in between. Per germline, CDR1 MNHEY and CDR2 SMNVEV (reference sequence). Points from the study as a whole: Researchers report that TCR beta diversity correlated strongly with naive T cell percentage. Naive CD4+ cell counts and diversity both ran higher in long-lived than in aged donors.

This clonotype was picked up a small number of times. Its antigen is currently unknown. V and J are TRBV27 and TRBJ2-7; D may match TRBD1 or TRBD2 (5 bases each). The clonotype originates from a woman between 40 and 55 years old in good health. Sequencing was performed on blood. CDR3 DNA sequence: TGTGCCAGCAGTTTTTCAGAGGGACCCCTCTCCTACGAGCAGTACTTC. As protein: CASSFSEGPLSYEQYF.